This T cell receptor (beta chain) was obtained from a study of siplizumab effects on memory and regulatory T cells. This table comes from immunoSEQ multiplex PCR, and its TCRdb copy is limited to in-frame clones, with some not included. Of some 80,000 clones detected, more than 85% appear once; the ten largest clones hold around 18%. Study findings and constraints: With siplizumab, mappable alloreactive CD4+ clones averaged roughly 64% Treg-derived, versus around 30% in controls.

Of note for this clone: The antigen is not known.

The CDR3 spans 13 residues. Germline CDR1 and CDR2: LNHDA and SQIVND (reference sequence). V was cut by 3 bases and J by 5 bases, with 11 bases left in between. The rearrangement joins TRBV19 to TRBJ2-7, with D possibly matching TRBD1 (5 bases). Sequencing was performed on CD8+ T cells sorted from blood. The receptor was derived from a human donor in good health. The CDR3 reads CASSIPAGNEQYF. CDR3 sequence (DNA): TGTGCCAGTAGTATTCCGGCAGGGAACGAGCAGTACTTC.